One sample yielded the 11 T cell receptor beta chains listed below, sequenced in a study of Ad26.COV2.S vaccination and SARS-CoV-2 variants. Sequencing was performed with immunoSEQ multiplex PCR; in TCRdb, only in-frame clones are kept and a portion is missing. The data contain 200,000 to 250,000 clones, 70% to 90% of them singletons. Sample treatment: about 20 received Ad26.COV2.S at low or high dose, single or two shots; about 5 received placebo; per-sample allocation not given. At day 63 after the first vaccine or placebo injection, samples were drawn. The input for sequencing was peripheral blood, taken in a trial of Ad26.COV2.S vaccine versus placebo. The receptors derive from a person aged 18-60 years who received the Ad26.COV2.S COVID-19 vaccine or a placebo.

The chain links TRBV7-8 to TRBJ1-5; TRBD1 matches 7 bases. The CDR3 extends over 15 amino acids. Trimming took 5 bases from V and 3 from J; bases not matched to a gene: 7. Germline CDR1 is SGHVS and CDR2 is FQNEAQ. The chain's CDR3 is CASSARQGDNQPQHF. CDR3 nucleotide sequence: TGTGCCAGCAGCGCCCGACAGGGCGACAATCAGCCCCAGCATTTT.

This chain uses TRBV28 with TRBJ2-5; D is perhaps TRBD2 (6 bases). Per the germline V gene, CDR1 is MDHEN and CDR2 is SYDVKM. This CDR3 region has 13 residues. With 7 bases removed from V and 10 bases from J, the gap between germline ends came to 19 bases. Written as DNA, the CDR3 is TGTGCCAGCACCCGAGTGGACCGGGGAGGCCAGTACTTC. It yields the protein CASTRVDRGGQYF.

This sequence joins TRBV7-2 and TRBJ1-1, with D unresolved. This CDR3 region has 15 residues. V was pared by 2 bases and J by 0 bases, with 10 bases between. CDR1 and CDR2 from the germline V gene are SGHTA and FQGNSA. CDR3 protein: CASSLQAVLNTEAFF. The DNA for the CDR3 is TGTGCCAGCAGCTTACAGGCGGTCCTGAACACTGAAGCTTTCTTT. The full variable domain, with the rest looked up from reference TRBV7-2 and TRBJ1-1, is GAGVSQSPSNKVTEKGKDVELRCDPISGHTALYWYRQSLGQGLEFLIYFQGNSAPDKSGLPSDRFSAERTGGSVSTLTIQRTQQEDSAVYLCASSLQAVLNTEAFFGQGTRLTVV.

This chain joins TRBV7-8 and TRBJ2-7; 10 nucleotides line up with TRBD2. The V and J ends lost 0 bases and 2 bases, in that order; junction bases with no gene match: 4. The CDR3 has 16 residues. Per germline, CDR1 SGHVS and CDR2 FQNEAQ. The CDR3 nucleotides read TGTGCCAGCAGCTTAGCGAGCGGGAGGGACACCTACGAGCAGTACTTC. It codes for CASSLASGRDTYEQYF.

This clone was observed a single time. The rearrangement joins TRBV11-2 to TRBJ2-3; unclear D gene. The CDR3 spans 16 residues. V was shortened by 0 bases and J by 0 bases, with 10 bases between the two germline ends. Germline V gives CDR1 SGHAT, CDR2 FQNNGV. The CDR3 protein is CASSLDGRTSTDTQYF. CDR3 bases: TGTGCCAGCAGCTTAGATGGGCGGACCAGCACAGATACGCAGTATTTT.

CDR3 residues: CASSPTGTGNEQYF. The CDR3 nucleotides are TGTGCCAGCAGCCCGACGGGGACAGGGAACGAGCAGTACTTC. The chain recombines TRBV7-3 with TRBJ2-7; 9 nucleotides line up with TRBD1. CDR1 is SGHTA, CDR2 FQGTGA, per germline. The CDR3 is 14 residues long. Trimming took 5 bases from V and 5 from J; bases not matched to a gene: 7.

The rearrangement uses TRBV24-1 and TRBJ1-4, with unresolved D. CDR1 and CDR2 from the germline V gene are KGHDR and SFDVKD. V was shortened by 3 bases and J by 3 bases, with 13 bases between the two germline ends. This CDR3 contains 16 residues. The CDR3 sequence is CATSDPQTRPNEKLFF. The CDR3 DNA reads TGTGCCACCAGTGATCCGCAGACACGACCTAATGAAAAACTGTTTTTT.

Only one count was recorded for this clone. The chain uses TRBV7-9 and TRBJ2-7; D perhaps matches TRBD1 (6 bases). The CDR3 runs 14 residues. V was trimmed by 5 bases and J by 0 bases, leaving 11 bases between them. Germline V gives CDR1 SEHNR, CDR2 FQNEAQ (reference sequence). The CDR3 sequence is CASSRDRTSYEQYF. The DNA of the CDR3 is TGTGCCAGCAGCCGAGACAGGACCTCCTACGAGCAGTACTTC.

This chain joins TRBV7-9 and TRBJ2-7, with 7 bases identical to TRBD2. V lost 5 bases to trimming and J lost 4 bases; unmatched junction nucleotides: 14. This CDR3 contains 16 residues. The germline CDR1 and CDR2 sequences are SEHNR and FQNEAQ (reference sequence). CDR3 DNA sequence: TGTGCCAGCAGCACGACCCGGCTAGCGGCCCGATACGAGCAGTACTTC. Protein sequence: CASSTTRLAARYEQYF.

The chain joins TRBV6-5 to TRBJ1-2; TRBD1 matches 7 bases. The length of the CDR3 is 13 residues. The V segment lost 7 bases and the J segment 8 bases; nucleotides outside the gene matches: 10. Looked up from germline, CDR1 is MNHEY and CDR2 is SVGAGI. CDR3 protein: CASTIDRAKGYTF. The CDR3 nucleotides read TGTGCCAGCACCATCGACAGGGCGAAGGGCTACACCTTC.

J is TRBJ1-1 and V is TRBV7-6; the match to TRBD1 covers 9 bases. Germline V gene data show CDR1 as SGHVS and CDR2 as FNYEAQ. V dropped 1 base and J dropped 1; count of bases not matched to a gene: 1. This CDR3 is built from 15 residues. CDR3 protein: CASSLVQGANTEAFF. The DNA for the CDR3 is TGTGCCAGCAGCTTAGTACAGGGGGCGAACACTGAAGCTTTCTTT.